This passage covers 13 T cell receptor beta chains from one sample sequenced in a study of T cells in Graves' hyperthyroidism and ophthalmopathy. Amplification yielded TCR beta CDR3 regions, with RNA transcripts as the source. The HTBI primer set was used in a first-round RT-PCR of the TCR CDR3. TCRdb redid the calling of the multiplex PCR reads with MiXCR, one entry per CDR3 protein. The sample lists 300,000 to 400,000 distinct CDR3 sequences, 18% seen once, with 49% in the top ten. Material for sequencing was blood. These receptors all stem from a woman in her forties or fifties with Graves' hyperthyroidism.

The chain carries TRBV9 and TRBJ2-3; possibly TRBD2 for D (6 bases). Looked up from germline, CDR1 is SGDLS and CDR2 is YYNGEE. The V gene lost 3 bases and the J gene lost 0 bases, with 11 bases spanning the gap. This CDR3 comprises 15 residues. The CDR3 nucleotides read TGTGCCAGCAGCGGAGCGGGCCTTAGCACAGATACGCAGTATTTT. It specifies CASSGAGLSTDTQYF.

At least ten counts were recorded for this clonotype. The chain links TRBV6-1 to TRBJ2-1, with 9 bases that match TRBD2. The CDR3 runs to 15 residues. From germline, CDR1 is MNHNS and CDR2 SASEGT. J lost 9 bases, V lost 6 bases, and 12 bases had no gene match. The chain's CDR3 is CASSALAGTGTEQFF. The CDR3 region has the DNA TGTGCCAGCAGCGCACTAGCGGGTACTGGGACTGAGCAGTTCTTC.

The table lists this clonotype with many counts. The chain is built from TRBV7-2 and TRBJ2-1; 10 nucleotides match TRBD2. Germline CDR1 and CDR2: SGHTA and FQGNSA. This CDR3 contains 16 residues. V gave up 2 bases and J gave up 7 bases; unmatched junction bases: 8. Here the CDR3 DNA reads TGTGCCAGCAGCTTATTTACGAGCGGGAGGGGTAATGAGCAGTTCTTC. This encodes CASSLFTSGRGNEQFF.

The V gene is TRBV19, the J gene TRBJ1-1; D is possibly TRBD1 (6 bases). The CDR3 has 13 residues. CDR1 and CDR2 from the germline V gene are LNHDA and SQIVND (reference sequence). V lost 7 bases and J 0 bases, leaving 9 bases between the germline ends. The CDR3 protein is CASTGQMNTEAFF. In DNA form, the CDR3 reads TGTGCCAGTACCGGACAGATGAACACTGAAGCTTTCTTT.

There are many counts of this clonotype. V is TRBV5-4 and J is TRBJ2-5; 7 nucleotides match TRBD1. The CDR3 loop spans 15 amino acids. Germline CDR1 reads SGHNT; CDR2 reads YYREEE (reference sequence). After removal of 2 bases from V and 6 bases from J, the junction contained 10 bases not matched to a gene. The CDR3 nucleotides read TGTGCCAGCAGCTTTGACAGGGCTTACGGGAAGACCCAGTACTTC. It is translated as CASSFDRAYGKTQYF.

This clonotype was found many times. CDR3: CAWSAGTGDNQPQHF. The DNA for the CDR3 is TGTGCCTGGAGTGCCGGGACAGGGGACAATCAGCCCCAGCATTTT. The V and J genes are TRBV30 and TRBJ1-5; 10 nucleotides match TRBD1. The CDR3 extends over 15 amino acids. CDR1 and CDR2 from the germline V gene are GTSNPN and SVGIG (reference sequence). The ends lost 1 base at V and 3 bases at J; junction bases unmatched: 3.

This clonotype was recorded many times. The chain employs TRBV18 and TRBJ2-5; perhaps TRBD1 as D (6 bases). Between the trimmed V and J ends, which lost 3 bases and 4 bases, there was a span of 12 bases. Looked up from germline, CDR1 is KGHSH and CDR2 is LQKENI. This CDR3 contains 14 residues. The CDR3 loop is CASSPGAGRETQYF. In DNA form, the CDR3 reads TGTGCCAGCTCACCGGGGGCAGGGAGAGAGACCCAGTACTTC.

V is TRBV6-1 and J is TRBJ1-1; possible D gene TRBD1, 5 bases. Per germline, CDR1 MNHNS and CDR2 SASEGT. The germline V and J ends were trimmed by 8 bases and 2 bases, with 12 bases remaining between them. The CDR3 covers 13 residues. In DNA form, the CDR3 reads TGTGCCAGCGGGAGGGGACCCAACACTGAAGCTTTCTTT. It yields the protein CASGRGPNTEAFF.

Only a few counts were recorded for this clonotype. The chain combines TRBV28 with TRBJ2-1, with TRBD1 as a possible D gene (5 bases). This CDR3 comprises 15 residues. The ends were cut back, 6 bases at V and 9 bases at J, with 21 bases in the middle. The germline V gene has CDR1 MDHEN and CDR2 SYDVKM. The CDR3 coding sequence is TGTGCCAGCAGCCTAACCTCAGGGCCGGCGAGTGAGCAGTTCTTC. Its translation: CASSLTSGPASEQFF.

The chain recombines TRBV2 with TRBJ1-6, with D unclear. Trimming left V 3 bases short and J 8 bases short, with 11 bases between. Germline V gives CDR1 SNHLY, CDR2 FYNNEI. The CDR3 runs to 14 residues. The CDR3 DNA is TGTGCCAGCAGTGAGCAGACTGATGATTCACCCCTCCACTTT. It is translated as CASSEQTDDSPLHF.

This clonotype was detected only a few times. The chain couples TRBV7-3 to TRBJ1-1; 8 nucleotides agree with TRBD1. The CDR3 runs 15 residues. The V gene end was trimmed by 5 bases and the J gene end by 6 bases; junction bases not matched to a gene: 11. The germline V gene has CDR1 SGHTA and CDR2 FQGTGA. CDR3 in amino acids: CASSADRAYRPEAFF. CDR3 nucleotides: TGTGCCAGCAGCGCGGACAGGGCCTATAGACCTGAAGCTTTCTTT.

The chain has TRBV12-3 or TRBV12-4 and TRBJ1-3, with D possibly matching TRBD1 (6 bases). This CDR3 contains 15 residues. V was pared by 7 bases and J by 6 bases, with 19 bases between. CDR3 nucleotides: TGTGCCAGCACCATGTACTGGGGGCGCGAAAACACCATATATTTT. It specifies CASTMYWGRENTIYF.

This clonotype was found a few times. The chain recombines TRBV7-9 with TRBJ2-7, with TRBD2 matching over 7 bases. The CDR3 has 14 residues. Germline V CDR1 and CDR2: SEHNR, FQNEAQ (reference sequence). The J segment lost 5 bases and the V segment lost 2 bases, leaving 6 bases of the junction unmatched. The DNA for the CDR3 is TGTGCCAGCAGCTTATGGGAGGGCCTTCACGAGCAGTACTTC. It translates to CASSLWEGLHEQYF.